These 21 T cell receptor beta chains were sequenced from one sample in a study of cytomegalovirus exposure and HLA in healthy donors. The PCR had 60 Vbeta and 13 Jbeta primers. Only in-frame clones appear in the TCRdb table, and some are missing; sequencing was by immunoSEQ multiplex PCR. The table includes about 130,000 clones, about 82% detected once. The sample taken for sequencing was PBMCs. Receptors originate from a boy younger than 18 in good health and CMV-seronegative.

The chain uses TRBV30 and TRBJ2-2; TRBD2 aligns across 10 bases. The germline V gene encodes CDR1 GTSNPN and CDR2 SVGIG (reference sequence). The J segment lost 7 bases and the V segment lost 0 bases, leaving 8 bases of the junction unmatched. CDR3 size: 16 residues. CDR3 loop: CAWSVPSGRADGELFF. The CDR3 region has the DNA TGTGCCTGGAGTGTACCGAGCGGGAGGGCCGACGGGGAGCTGTTTTTT. Looking up the rest from reference TRBV30 and TRBJ2-2 gives the full variable domain: SQTIHQWPATLVQPVGSPLSLECTVEGTSNPNLYWYRQAAGRGLQLLFYSVGIGQISSEVPQNLSASRPQDRQFILSSKKLLLSDSGFYLCAWSVPSGRADGELFFGEGSRLTVL.

The chain is built from TRBV6-5 and TRBJ1-2; no definite D call. Trimming left V 2 bases short and J 6 bases short, with 10 bases between. The CDR3 loop spans 13 amino acids. CDR1 and CDR2 (germline): MNHEY, SVGAGI. This CDR3 reads CASSYKRVHGYTF. The CDR3, as DNA: TGTGCCAGCAGTTACAAGAGGGTCCATGGCTACACCTTC.

This chain joins TRBV6-1 and TRBJ1-2, with D unclear. The germline V gene has CDR1 MNHNS and CDR2 SASEGT. V lost 6 bases, J lost 0 bases, and 14 bases lay in between. CDR3 length: 15 amino acids. The CDR3 DNA reads as TGTGCCAGCAGGAAGCACCTAACCTCTAACTATGGCTACACCTTC. Protein product: CASRKHLTSNYGYTF.

The chain joins TRBV9 to TRBJ2-2; 11 nucleotides agree with TRBD2. The CDR3 extends over 16 amino acids. V gave up 2 bases and J gave up 6 bases; unmatched junction bases: 6. Germline V gene sequence: CDR1 SGDLS, CDR2 YYNGEE. Written as DNA, the CDR3 is TGTGCCAGCAGCGTTTTAGCGGGAGGGGGCGCCGGGGAGCTGTTTTTT. The encoded protein is CASSVLAGGGAGELFF.

Here the CDR3 DNA reads TGTGCCTGGAGGCGTGGGACTAGCGGGGTGGGGGTGAGGGACAATGAGCAGTTCTTC. This sequence encodes CAWRRGTSGVGVRDNEQFF. V usage is TRBV30 and J usage is TRBJ2-1; 13 bases align to TRBD2. The CDR3 covers 19 residues. The V gene end was trimmed by 3 bases and the J gene end by 5 bases; junction bases not matched to a gene: 16. Germline V gene sequence: CDR1 GTSNPN, CDR2 SVGIG (reference sequence).

The DNA of the CDR3 is TGTGCCATCAGGCCGGACACAGGGGGAAGAGATGAGCAGTTCTTC. Translation gives CAIRPDTGGRDEQFF. The chain uses TRBV10-3 and TRBJ2-1, with 8 nucleotides matching TRBD1. J was trimmed by 8 bases and V by 6 bases; bases with no gene match: 12. In germline, CDR1 is ENHRY, CDR2 SYGVKD. This CDR3 region has 15 residues.

The V and J genes are TRBV4-3 and TRBJ2-1, with 8 bases identical to TRBD2. The CDR3 has 18 residues. CDR1 is LGHNA and CDR2 is YSLEER in the germline V gene. Losses at the gene ends were 3 bases for V and 4 bases for J; bases not matched to a gene: 14. DNA for the CDR3: TGCGCCAGCAGCCAGGGTGGGTTCGAGACTAGCGCGTACAATGAGCAGTTCTTC. It translates to CASSQGGFETSAYNEQFF.

This chain connects TRBV4-3 to TRBJ2-6, with D perhaps TRBD2 (6 bases). Germline CDR1 and CDR2: LGHNA and YSLEER. This CDR3 spans 15 amino acids. V shed 3 bases and J shed 2 bases, with 8 bases lying between them. CDR3 in amino acids: CASSHTGAGANVLTF. In DNA, the CDR3 is TGCGCCAGCAGCCATACGGGGGCTGGGGCCAACGTCCTGACTTTC.

V gene TRBV6-5 combines with J gene TRBJ2-7; D remains ambiguous. CDR1 is MNHEY and CDR2 is SVGAGI in the germline V gene. Trimming cost V 5 bases and J 4 bases, with 9 bases left between them. There are 12 residues in the CDR3. DNA for the CDR3: TGTGCCAGCAGTCGGGTGCCTTACGAGCAGTACTTC. Its translation is CASSRVPYEQYF.

The chain is built from TRBV15 and TRBJ2-7; D is possibly TRBD2 (6 bases). With 3 bases removed from V and 2 bases from J, the gap between germline ends came to 8 bases. There are 13 residues in the CDR3. Per germline, CDR1 LNHNV and CDR2 YYDKDF (reference sequence). This CDR3 is CATSRDYTYEQYF. The CDR3 nucleotides are TGTGCCACCAGCAGGGACTACACCTACGAGCAGTACTTC.

The rearrangement joins TRBV2 to TRBJ2-1; D gene ambiguous. Germline V lookup: CDR1 SNHLY, CDR2 FYNNEI. This CDR3 contains 11 residues. Deletions cut 7 bases from V and 3 bases from J, with 4 bases between. CDR3 loop: CASTRYNEQFF. The CDR3 DNA sequence: TGTGCCAGCACGCGCTACAATGAGCAGTTCTTC.

CDR3 amino acids: CAAAGAGAYEQYF. The CDR3 DNA reads as TGTGCCGCCGCGGGGGCAGGGGCATACGAGCAGTACTTC. The V gene is TRBV2, the J gene TRBJ2-7; D might be TRBD2 (7 bases). V was shortened by 11 bases and J by 4 bases, with 18 bases between the two germline ends. CDR1 and CDR2 from the germline V gene are SNHLY and FYNNEI. The CDR3 spans 13 residues.

This clone was counted a single time. The chain combines TRBV6-6 with TRBJ2-7; weak D call: TRBD2 (5 bases). V was cut by 6 bases and J by 2 bases, with 11 bases left in between. CDR1 is MNHNY, CDR2 SVGAGI, per germline (reference sequence). The CDR3 covers 13 residues. CDR3 in DNA: TGTGCCAGCAGCGAAAACGGGGCCTACGAGCAGTACTTC. Protein sequence: CASSENGAYEQYF.

The gene calls are TRBV14 and TRBJ1-2, with D unresolved. CDR3 size: 13 residues. V was clipped by 1 base and J by 4 bases, with 7 bases between them. Germline V CDR1 and CDR2: SGHDN, FVKESK. The CDR3 spells CASSQGLGYGYTF. CDR3 sequence (DNA): TGTGCCAGCAGCCAAGGTCTCGGCTATGGCTACACCTTC.

V and J are TRBV27 and TRBJ2-3; unclear D gene. Trimming stripped 4 bases from V and 2 bases from J, with 10 bases between. This CDR3 is 14 amino acids long. Germline CDR1 and CDR2: MNHEY and SMNVEV (reference sequence). Here the CDR3 DNA reads TGTGCCAGCAGTTCCGGGTCACTCACAGATACGCAGTATTTT. It is translated as CASSSGSLTDTQYF.

The V and J genes are TRBV2 and TRBJ1-4; 8 bases fit TRBD1. Germline CDR1 reads SNHLY; CDR2 reads FYNNEI. CDR3 length: 14 residues. V gave up 1 base and J gave up 8 bases; unmatched junction bases: 3. The CDR3 region is CASSEGRGQEKLFF. The CDR3 coding sequence is TGTGCCAGCAGTGAAGGCAGGGGGCAGGAAAAACTGTTTTTT.

The J gene is TRBJ1-4, the V gene TRBV6-5, with TRBD1 matching 12 bases. Germline V gene lookup returns CDR1 MNHEY and CDR2 SVGAGI. The length of the CDR3 is 15 residues. The trim removed 6 bases at V and 10 bases at J, leaving 9 bases unmatched. The CDR3 spells CASRGRGQGAGKLFF. The CDR3 nucleotides are TGTGCCAGCAGGGGCCGGGGACAGGGGGCTGGAAAACTGTTTTTT.

The CDR3 sequence is CASSLVSPRGGYTF. CDR3 nucleotides: TGTGCCAGCAGCTTAGTTTCCCCCCGGGGAGGCTACACCTTC. This rearrangement joins TRBV11-2 to TRBJ1-2; D unclear. Germline CDR1 is SGHAT and CDR2 is FQNNGV. The CDR3 runs 14 residues. V shed 1 base and J shed 8 bases, with 14 bases lying between them.

As for this clone: At one boundary the junction diverges from the germline segment, which might be a read error. This chain links TRBV30 with TRBJ1-1; D is possibly TRBD1 (6 bases). The germline gives CDR1 GTSNPN, CDR2 SVGIG (reference sequence). CDR3 size: 13 residues. The CDR3 loop reads CAWSNRVSTETFF. The CDR3 DNA reads as TGTGCCTGGAGCAACAGGGTGTCCACTGAAACTTTCTTT. Full variable domain (remainder filled in from reference TRBV30 and TRBJ1-1): SQTIHQWPATLVQPVGSPLSLECTVEGTSNPNLYWYRQAAGRGLQLLFYSVGIGQISSEVPQNLSASRPQDRQFILSSKKLLLSDSGFYLCAWSNRVSTETFFGQGTRLTVV.

This chain connects TRBV6-6 to TRBJ1-1; a weak D match, TRBD1 (6 bases). V was clipped by 2 bases and J by 8 bases, with 12 bases between them. Germline V CDR1 and CDR2: MNHNY, SVGAGI (reference sequence). The CDR3 length is 13 residues. The DNA for the CDR3 is TGTGCCAGCAGTTACGCAGGGGAATGGGAAGCTTTCTTT. It translates to CASSYAGEWEAFF.

The chain combines TRBV5-4 with TRBJ2-1; TRBD1 aligns across 7 bases. J gave up 9 bases and V 2 bases, and 11 bases lay outside the gene matches. Germline loops: CDR1 SGHNT, CDR2 YYREEE (reference sequence). CDR3 length equals 15 residues. CDR3 in DNA: TGTGCCAGCAGCTTCTGGGACAGATACGCGGCTGAGCAGTTCTTC. It specifies CASSFWDRYAAEQFF. Supplemented by reference TRBV5-4 and TRBJ2-1, the full variable domain reads ETGVTQSPTHLIKTRGQQVTLRCSSQSGHNTVSWYQQALGQGPQFIFQYYREEENGRGNFPPRFSGLQFPNYSSELNVNALELDDSALYLCASSFWDRYAAEQFFGPGTRLTVL.